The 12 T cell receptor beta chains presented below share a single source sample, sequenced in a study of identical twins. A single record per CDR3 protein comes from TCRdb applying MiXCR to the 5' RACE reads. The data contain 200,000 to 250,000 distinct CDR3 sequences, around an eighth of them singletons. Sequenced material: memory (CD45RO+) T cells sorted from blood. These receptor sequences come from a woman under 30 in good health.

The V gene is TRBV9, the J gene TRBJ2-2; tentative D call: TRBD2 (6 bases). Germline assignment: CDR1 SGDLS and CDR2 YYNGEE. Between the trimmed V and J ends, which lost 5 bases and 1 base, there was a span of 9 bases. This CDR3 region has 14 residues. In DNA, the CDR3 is TGTGCCAGCAGAGCCGGGGGGAACACCGGGGAGCTGTTTTTT. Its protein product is CASRAGGNTGELFF. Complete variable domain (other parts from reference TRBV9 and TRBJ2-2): DSGVTQTPKHLITATGQRVTLRCSPRSGDLSVYWYQQSLDQGLQFLIQYYNGEERAKGNILERFSAQQFPDLHSELNLSSLELGDSALYFCASRAGGNTGELFFGEGSRLTVL.

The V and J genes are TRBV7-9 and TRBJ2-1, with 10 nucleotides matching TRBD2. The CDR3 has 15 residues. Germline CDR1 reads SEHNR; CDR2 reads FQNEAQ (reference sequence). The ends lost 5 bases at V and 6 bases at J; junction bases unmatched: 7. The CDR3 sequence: CASSEAGGPPNEQFF. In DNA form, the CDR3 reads TGTGCCAGCAGCGAAGCGGGAGGGCCCCCCAATGAGCAGTTCTTC.

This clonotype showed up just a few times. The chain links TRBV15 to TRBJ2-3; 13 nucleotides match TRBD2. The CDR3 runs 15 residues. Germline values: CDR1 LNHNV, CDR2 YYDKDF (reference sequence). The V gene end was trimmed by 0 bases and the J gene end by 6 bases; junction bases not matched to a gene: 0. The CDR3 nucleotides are TGTGCCACCAGCAGAGAGACTAGCGGGGGGGATACGCAGTATTTT. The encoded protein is CATSRETSGGDTQYF. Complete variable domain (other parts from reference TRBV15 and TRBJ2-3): DAMVIQNPRYQVTQFGKPVTLSCSQTLNHNVMYWYQQKSSQAPKLLFHYYDKDFNNEADTPDNFQSRRPNTSFCFLDIRSPGLGDTAMYLCATSRETSGGDTQYFGPGTRLTVL.

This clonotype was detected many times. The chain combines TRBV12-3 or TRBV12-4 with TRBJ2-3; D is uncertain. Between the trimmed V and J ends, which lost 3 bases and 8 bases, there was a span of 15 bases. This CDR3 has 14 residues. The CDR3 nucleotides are TGTGCCAGCAGTTTCTCCGGCAGGTTAGGTACGCAGTATTTT. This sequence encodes CASSFSGRLGTQYF.

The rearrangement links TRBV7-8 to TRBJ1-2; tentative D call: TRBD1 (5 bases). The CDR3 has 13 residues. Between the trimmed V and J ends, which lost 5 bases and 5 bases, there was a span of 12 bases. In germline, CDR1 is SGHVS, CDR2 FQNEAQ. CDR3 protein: CASSPNQGYGYTF. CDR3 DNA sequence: TGTGCCAGCAGCCCCAACCAGGGATATGGCTACACCTTC.

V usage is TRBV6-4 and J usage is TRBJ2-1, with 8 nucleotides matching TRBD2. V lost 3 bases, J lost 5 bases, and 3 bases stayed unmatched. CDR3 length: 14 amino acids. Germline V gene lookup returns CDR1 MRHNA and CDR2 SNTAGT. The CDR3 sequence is CASSEAGEHNEQFF. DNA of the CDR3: TGTGCCAGCAGTGAAGCGGGGGAACACAATGAGCAGTTCTTC.

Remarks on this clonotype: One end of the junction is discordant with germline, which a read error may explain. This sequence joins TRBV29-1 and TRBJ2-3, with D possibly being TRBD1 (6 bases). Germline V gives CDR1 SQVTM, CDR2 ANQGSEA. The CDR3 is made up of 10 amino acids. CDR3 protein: CSVGGHTRAF. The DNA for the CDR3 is TGCAGCGTTGGGGGGCATACCAGAGCGTTT.

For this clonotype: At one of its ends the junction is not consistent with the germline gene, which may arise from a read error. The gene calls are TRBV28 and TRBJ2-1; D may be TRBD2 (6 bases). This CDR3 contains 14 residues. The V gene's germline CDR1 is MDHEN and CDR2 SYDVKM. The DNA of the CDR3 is TGTGCCAGCGCAGGCCCGAAGACTAGTTCGTTCTTTGTCTTC. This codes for CASAGPKTSSFFVF.

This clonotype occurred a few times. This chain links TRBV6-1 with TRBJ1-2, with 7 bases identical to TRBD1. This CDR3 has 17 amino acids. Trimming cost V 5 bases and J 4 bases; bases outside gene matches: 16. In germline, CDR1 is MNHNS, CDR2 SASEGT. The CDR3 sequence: CASSQRHPGQMGYGYTF. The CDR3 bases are TGTGCCAGCAGTCAAAGGCATCCGGGACAGATGGGCTATGGCTACACCTTC.

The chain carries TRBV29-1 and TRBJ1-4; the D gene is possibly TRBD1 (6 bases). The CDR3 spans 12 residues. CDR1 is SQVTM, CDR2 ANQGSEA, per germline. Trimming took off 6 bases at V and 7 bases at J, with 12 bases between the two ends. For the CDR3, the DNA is TGCAGCGTGAGGGGGGATGCTGAAAAACTGTTTTTT. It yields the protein CSVRGDAEKLFF.

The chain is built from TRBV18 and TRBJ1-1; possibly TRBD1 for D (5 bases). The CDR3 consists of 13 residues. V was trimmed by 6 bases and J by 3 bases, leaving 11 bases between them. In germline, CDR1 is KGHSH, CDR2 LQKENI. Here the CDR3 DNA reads TGTGCCAGCTCTTCTTCGGGGGACACTGAAGCTTTCTTT. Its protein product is CASSSSGDTEAFF.

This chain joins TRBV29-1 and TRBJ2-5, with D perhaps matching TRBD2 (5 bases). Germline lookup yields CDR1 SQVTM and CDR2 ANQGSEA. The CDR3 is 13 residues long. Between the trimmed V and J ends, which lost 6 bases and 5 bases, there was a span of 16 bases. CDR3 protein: CSVQRGSGETQYF. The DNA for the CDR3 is TGCAGCGTCCAAAGAGGATCGGGGGAGACCCAGTACTTC. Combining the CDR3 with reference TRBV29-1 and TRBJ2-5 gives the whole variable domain SAVISQKPSRDICQRGTSLTIQCQVDSQVTMMFWYRQQPGQSLTLIATANQGSEATYESGFVIDKFPISRPNLTFSTLTVSNMSPEDSSIYLCSVQRGSGETQYFGPGTRLLVL.